These 9 T cell receptor beta chains came from one sample sequenced in a study of identical twins. MiXCR was run by TCRdb on the 5' RACE reads, yielding one entry per CDR3 protein. The sample has 1.5 million to 2 million distinct CDR3 sequences; about 31% are singletons. The sample comprised cord blood. The receptors stem from a newborn girl in good health.

This chain uses TRBV28 with TRBJ2-1, with 11 bases lining up with TRBD2. The CDR3 loop spans 18 amino acids. Germline V lookup: CDR1 MDHEN, CDR2 SYDVKM. Unmatched junction bases numbered 11, after V lost 5 bases and J lost 2 bases. The CDR3 bases are TGTGCCAGCAGTCCTTACAATAGCGGGAGGGCCCCCTACAATGAGCAGTTCTTC. Translation gives CASSPYNSGRAPYNEQFF.

J is TRBJ1-4 and V is TRBV12-3 or TRBV12-4; no reliable D call. V was shortened by 3 bases and J by 0 bases, with 11 bases between the two germline ends. This CDR3 has 16 residues. DNA for the CDR3: TGTGCCAGCAGTTTTTTGTGGGGATCAACTAATGAAAAACTGTTTTTT. Translated: CASSFLWGSTNEKLFF.

This clonotype appeared a few times. The chain has TRBV20-1 and TRBJ2-3; D is possibly TRBD1 or TRBD2 (6 bases each). This CDR3 contains 13 residues. The germline V and J ends were trimmed by 7 bases and 2 bases, with 13 bases remaining between them. The germline CDR1 and CDR2 sequences are DFQATT and SNEGSKA (reference sequence). The CDR3 region is CSGGARVTDTQYF. The CDR3 DNA sequence: TGCAGTGGGGGGGCGCGGGTCACAGATACGCAGTATTTT.

This clonotype was observed once. This sequence joins TRBV2 and TRBJ2-7; D might be TRBD1 or TRBD2, each matching 5 bases. The CDR3 consists of 17 residues. V lost 3 bases and J 6 bases, leaving 24 bases between the germline ends. Germline V gene sequence: CDR1 SNHLY, CDR2 FYNNEI. The CDR3 nucleotides are TGTGCCAGCAGTGATTTGGGACCCACCCTGGGGAATGGCGAGCAGTACTTC. Protein sequence: CASSDLGPTLGNGEQYF.

J is TRBJ2-7 and V is TRBV18, with TRBD2 matching over 8 bases. Trimming took 3 bases from V and 2 from J; bases not matched to a gene: 3. Looked up from germline, CDR1 is KGHSH and CDR2 is LQKENI. This CDR3 has 14 residues. The chain's CDR3 is CASSPTTSAYEQYF. The CDR3 coding sequence is TGTGCCAGCTCACCGACGACTAGCGCCTACGAGCAGTACTTC.

This clonotype was detected a few times. The V gene is TRBV24-1, the J gene TRBJ2-3; TRBD2 agrees at 13 bases. Per germline, CDR1 KGHDR and CDR2 SFDVKD. The CDR3 contains 16 residues. The V gene end was trimmed by 4 bases and the J gene end by 4 bases; junction bases not matched to a gene: 4. This CDR3 is CATSDALAGGPDTQYF. In DNA form, the CDR3 reads TGTGCCACCAGTGACGCACTAGCGGGAGGGCCAGATACGCAGTATTTT.

The chain joins TRBV10-3 to TRBJ1-4, with TRBD1 as a possible D gene (6 bases). There are 14 residues in the CDR3. Germline assignment: CDR1 ENHRY and CDR2 SYGVKD. V lost 4 bases, J lost 4 bases, and 10 bases lay in between. CDR3: CAISGPGHNEKLFF. CDR3 bases: TGTGCCATCAGTGGCCCGGGACATAATGAAAAACTGTTTTTT.

This clonotype has ten or more counts. The V and J genes are TRBV28 and TRBJ2-7, with D tentatively TRBD2 (5 bases). The CDR3 totals 14 residues. The germline V and J ends were trimmed by 7 bases and 0 bases, with 13 bases remaining between them. Germline CDR1 MDHEN, CDR2 SYDVKM. The DNA of the CDR3 is TGTGCCAGCAATACGGACTCCGTCTCCTACGAGCAGTACTTC. This encodes CASNTDSVSYEQYF.

The chain uses TRBV2 and TRBJ1-2; no reliable D call. The germline V gene encodes CDR1 SNHLY and CDR2 FYNNEI. This CDR3 region has 13 residues. V was pared by 2 bases and J by 4 bases, with 8 bases between. The CDR3 loop is CASSEITAYGYTF. The CDR3, as DNA: TGTGCCAGCAGTGAAATTACGGCCTATGGCTACACCTTC.